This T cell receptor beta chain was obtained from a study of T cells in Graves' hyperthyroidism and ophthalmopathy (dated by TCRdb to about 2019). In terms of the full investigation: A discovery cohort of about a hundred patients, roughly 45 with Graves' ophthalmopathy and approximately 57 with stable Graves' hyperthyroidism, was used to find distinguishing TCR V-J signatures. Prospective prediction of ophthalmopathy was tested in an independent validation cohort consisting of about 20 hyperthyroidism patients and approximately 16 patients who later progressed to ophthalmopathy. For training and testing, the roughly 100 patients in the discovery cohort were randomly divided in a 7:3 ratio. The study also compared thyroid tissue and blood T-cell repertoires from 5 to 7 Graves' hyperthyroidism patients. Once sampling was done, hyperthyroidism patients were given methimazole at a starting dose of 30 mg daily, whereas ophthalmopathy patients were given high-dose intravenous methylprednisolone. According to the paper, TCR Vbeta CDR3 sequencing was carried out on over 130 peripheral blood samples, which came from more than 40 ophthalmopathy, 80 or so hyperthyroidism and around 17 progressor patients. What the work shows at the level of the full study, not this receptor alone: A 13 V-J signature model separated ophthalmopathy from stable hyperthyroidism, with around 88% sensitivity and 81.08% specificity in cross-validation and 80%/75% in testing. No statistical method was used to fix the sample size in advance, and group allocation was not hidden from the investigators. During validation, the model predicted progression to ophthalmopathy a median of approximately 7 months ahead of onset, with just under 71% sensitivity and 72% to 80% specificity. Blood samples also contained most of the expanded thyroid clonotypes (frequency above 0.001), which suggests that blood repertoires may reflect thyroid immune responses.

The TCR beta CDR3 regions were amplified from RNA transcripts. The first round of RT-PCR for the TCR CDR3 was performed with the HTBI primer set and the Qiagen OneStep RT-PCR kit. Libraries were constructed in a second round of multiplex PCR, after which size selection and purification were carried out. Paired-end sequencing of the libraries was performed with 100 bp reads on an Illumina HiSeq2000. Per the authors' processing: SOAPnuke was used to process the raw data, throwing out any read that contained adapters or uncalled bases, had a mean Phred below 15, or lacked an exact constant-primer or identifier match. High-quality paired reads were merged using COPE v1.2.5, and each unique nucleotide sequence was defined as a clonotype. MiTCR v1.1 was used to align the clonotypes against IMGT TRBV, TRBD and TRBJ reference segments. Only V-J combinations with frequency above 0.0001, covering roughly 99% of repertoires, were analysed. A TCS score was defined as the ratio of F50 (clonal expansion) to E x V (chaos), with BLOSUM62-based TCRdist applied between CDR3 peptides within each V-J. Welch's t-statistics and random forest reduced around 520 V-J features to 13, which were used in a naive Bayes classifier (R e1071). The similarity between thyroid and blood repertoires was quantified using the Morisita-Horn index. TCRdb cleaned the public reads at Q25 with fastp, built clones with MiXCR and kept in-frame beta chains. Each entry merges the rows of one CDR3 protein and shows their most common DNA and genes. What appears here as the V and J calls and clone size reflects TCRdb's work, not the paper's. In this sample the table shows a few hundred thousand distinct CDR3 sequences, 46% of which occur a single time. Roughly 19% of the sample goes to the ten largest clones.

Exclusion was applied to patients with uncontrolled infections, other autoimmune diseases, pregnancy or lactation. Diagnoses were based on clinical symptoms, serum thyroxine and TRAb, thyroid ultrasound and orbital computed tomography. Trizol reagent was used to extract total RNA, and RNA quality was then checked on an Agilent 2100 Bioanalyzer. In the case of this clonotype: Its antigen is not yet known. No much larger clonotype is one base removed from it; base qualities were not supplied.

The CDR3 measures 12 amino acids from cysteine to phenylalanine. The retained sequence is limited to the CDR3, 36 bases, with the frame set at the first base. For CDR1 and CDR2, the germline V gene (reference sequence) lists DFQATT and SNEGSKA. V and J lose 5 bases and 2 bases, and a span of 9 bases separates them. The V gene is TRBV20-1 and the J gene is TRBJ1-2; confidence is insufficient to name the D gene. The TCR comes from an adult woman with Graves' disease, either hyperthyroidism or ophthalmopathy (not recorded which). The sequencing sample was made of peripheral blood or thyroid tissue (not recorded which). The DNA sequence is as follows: TGCAGTGCTCGGACCGCAAACTATGGCTACACCTTC. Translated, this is CSARTANYGYTF.